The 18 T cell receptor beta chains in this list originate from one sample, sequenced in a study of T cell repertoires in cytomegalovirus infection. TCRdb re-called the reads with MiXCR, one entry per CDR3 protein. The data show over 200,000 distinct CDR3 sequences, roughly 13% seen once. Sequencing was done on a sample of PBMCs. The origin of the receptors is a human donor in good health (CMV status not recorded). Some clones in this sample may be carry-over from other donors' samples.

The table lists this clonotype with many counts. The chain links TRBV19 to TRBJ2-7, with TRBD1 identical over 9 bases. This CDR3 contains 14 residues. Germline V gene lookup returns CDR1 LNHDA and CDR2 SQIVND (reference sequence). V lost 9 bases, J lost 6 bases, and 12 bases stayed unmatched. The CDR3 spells CASKTGTGNTEQYF. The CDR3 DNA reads TGTGCCAGCAAGACCGGGACAGGGAATACCGAGCAGTACTTC. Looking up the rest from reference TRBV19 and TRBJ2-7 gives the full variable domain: DGGITQSPKYLFRKEGQNVTLSCEQNLNHDAMYWYRQDPGQGLRLIYYSQIVNDFQKGDIAEGYSVSREKKESFPLTVTSAQKNPTAFYLCASKTGTGNTEQYFGPGTRLTVT.

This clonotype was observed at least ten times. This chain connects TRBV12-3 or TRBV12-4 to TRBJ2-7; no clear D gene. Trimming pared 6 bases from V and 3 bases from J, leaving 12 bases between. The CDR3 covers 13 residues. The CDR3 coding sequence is TGTGCCAGCAGCTCTTCGACTCACTACGAGCAGTACTTC. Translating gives CASSSSTHYEQYF.

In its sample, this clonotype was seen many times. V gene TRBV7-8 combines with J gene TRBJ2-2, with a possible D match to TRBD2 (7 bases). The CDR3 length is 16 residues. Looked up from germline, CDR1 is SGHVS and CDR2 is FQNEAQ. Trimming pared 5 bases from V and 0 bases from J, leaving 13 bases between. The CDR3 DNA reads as TGTGCCAGCAGCCAGAGCGGGACAACGAACACCGGGGAGCTGTTTTTT. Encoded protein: CASSQSGTTNTGELFF.

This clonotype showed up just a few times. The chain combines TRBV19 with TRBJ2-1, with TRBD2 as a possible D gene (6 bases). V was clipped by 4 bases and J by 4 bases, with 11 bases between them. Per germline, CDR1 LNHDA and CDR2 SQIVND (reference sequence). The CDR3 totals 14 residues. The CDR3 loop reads CASSTTGVYNEQFF. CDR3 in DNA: TGTGCCAGTAGTACTACGGGAGTATACAATGAGCAGTTCTTC.

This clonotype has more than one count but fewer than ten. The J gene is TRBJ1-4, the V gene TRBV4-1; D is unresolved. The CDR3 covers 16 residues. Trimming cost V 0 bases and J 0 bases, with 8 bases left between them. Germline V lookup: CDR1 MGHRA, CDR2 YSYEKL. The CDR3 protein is CASSQDWGATNEKLFF. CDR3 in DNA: TGCGCCAGCAGCCAAGATTGGGGAGCAACTAATGAAAAACTGTTTTTT.

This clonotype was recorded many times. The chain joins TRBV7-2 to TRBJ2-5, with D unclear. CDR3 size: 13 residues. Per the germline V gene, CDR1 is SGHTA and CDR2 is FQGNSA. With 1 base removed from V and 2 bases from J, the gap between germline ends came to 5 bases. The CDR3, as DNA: TGTGCCAGCAGCTTAGACAGACAAGAGACCCAGTACTTC. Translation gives CASSLDRQETQYF.

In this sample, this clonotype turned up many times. The CDR3 region is CASSLARQSFTDTIYF. The DNA for the CDR3 is TGTGCCAGCAGCTTGGCCCGGCAGAGCTTTACGGACACCATATATTTT. V usage is TRBV5-5 and J usage is TRBJ1-3; D unresolved. The CDR3 is 16 residues long. The V gene's germline CDR1 is SGHKS and CDR2 YYEKEE (reference sequence). V was trimmed by 0 bases and J by 8 bases, leaving 18 bases between them.

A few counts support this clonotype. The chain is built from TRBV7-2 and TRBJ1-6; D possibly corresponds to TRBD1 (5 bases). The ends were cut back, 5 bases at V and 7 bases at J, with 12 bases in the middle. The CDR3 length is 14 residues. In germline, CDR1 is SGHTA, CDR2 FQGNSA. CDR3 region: CASSRGDRNSPLHF. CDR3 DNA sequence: TGTGCCAGCAGCCGAGGGGACCGGAATTCACCCCTCCACTTT.

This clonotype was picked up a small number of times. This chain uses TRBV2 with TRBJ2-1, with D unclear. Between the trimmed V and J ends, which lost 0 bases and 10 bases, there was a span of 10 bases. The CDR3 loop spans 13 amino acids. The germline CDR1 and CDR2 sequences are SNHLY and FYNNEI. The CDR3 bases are TGTGCCAGCAGTGAAGCGTGGAACCGGGAGCAGTTCTTC. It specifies CASSEAWNREQFF.

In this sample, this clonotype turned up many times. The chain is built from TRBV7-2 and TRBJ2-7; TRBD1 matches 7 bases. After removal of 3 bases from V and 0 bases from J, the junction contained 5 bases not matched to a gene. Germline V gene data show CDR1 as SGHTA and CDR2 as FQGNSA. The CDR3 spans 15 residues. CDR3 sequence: CASSFGTGASYEQYF. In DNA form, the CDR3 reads TGTGCCAGCAGCTTCGGTACAGGGGCCTCCTACGAGCAGTACTTC.

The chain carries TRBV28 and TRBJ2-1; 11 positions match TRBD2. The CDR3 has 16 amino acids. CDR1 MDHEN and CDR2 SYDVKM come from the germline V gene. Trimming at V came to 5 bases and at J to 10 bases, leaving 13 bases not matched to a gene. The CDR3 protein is CASSQRLAGSPDEQFF. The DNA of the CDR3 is TGTGCCAGCAGTCAGAGACTAGCGGGGAGTCCTGACGAGCAGTTCTTC.

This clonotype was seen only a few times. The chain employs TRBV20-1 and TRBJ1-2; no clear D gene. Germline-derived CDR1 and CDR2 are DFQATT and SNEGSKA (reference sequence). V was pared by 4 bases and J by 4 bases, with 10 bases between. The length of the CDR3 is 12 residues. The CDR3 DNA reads TGCAGTGCTACCCGCAGGCCCTATGGCTACACCTTC. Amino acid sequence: CSATRRPYGYTF.

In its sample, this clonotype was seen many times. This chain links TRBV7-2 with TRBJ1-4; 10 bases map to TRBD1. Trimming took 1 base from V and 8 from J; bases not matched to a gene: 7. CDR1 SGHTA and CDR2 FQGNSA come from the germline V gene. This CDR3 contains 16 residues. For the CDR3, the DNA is TGTGCCAGCAGCTTAGGGGGACAGGGGAGGTGGGAAAAACTGTTTTTT. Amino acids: CASSLGGQGRWEKLFF.

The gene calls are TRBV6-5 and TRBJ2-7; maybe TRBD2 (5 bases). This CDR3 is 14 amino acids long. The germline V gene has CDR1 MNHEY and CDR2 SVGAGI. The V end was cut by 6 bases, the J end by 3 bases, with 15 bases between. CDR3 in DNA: TGTGCCAGCAGGGGGTCATCGGGGAACTACGAGCAGTACTTC. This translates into CASRGSSGNYEQYF.

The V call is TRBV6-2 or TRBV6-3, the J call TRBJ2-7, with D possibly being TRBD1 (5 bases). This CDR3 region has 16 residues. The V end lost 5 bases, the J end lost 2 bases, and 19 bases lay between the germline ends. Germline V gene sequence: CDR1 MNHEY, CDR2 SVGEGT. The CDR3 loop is CASSKHRQIPTYEQYF. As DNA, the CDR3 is TGTGCCAGCAGTAAACACCGACAGATACCAACCTACGAGCAGTACTTC.

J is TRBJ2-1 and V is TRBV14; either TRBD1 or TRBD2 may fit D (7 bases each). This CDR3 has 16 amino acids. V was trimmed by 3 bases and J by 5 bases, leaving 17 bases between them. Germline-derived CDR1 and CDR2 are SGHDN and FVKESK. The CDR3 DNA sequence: TGTGCCAGCAGCCACAGGGGGGGGAACAGGGACAATGAGCAGTTCTTC. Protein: CASSHRGGNRDNEQFF.

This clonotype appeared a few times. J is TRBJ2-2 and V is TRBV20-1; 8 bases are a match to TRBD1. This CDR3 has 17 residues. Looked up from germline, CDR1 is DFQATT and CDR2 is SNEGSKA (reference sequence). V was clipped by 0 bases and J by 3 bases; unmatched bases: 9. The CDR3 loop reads CSARDPAGGPHTGELFF. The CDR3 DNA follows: TGCAGTGCTAGAGATCCGGCAGGGGGCCCCCACACCGGGGAGCTGTTTTTT.

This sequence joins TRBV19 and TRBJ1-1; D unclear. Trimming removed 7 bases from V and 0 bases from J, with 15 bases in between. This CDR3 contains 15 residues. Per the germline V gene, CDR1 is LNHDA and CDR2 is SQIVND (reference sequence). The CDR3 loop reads CASTAGWVMNTEAFF. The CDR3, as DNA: TGTGCCAGTACCGCGGGGTGGGTCATGAACACTGAAGCTTTCTTT.